The 15 T cell receptor beta chains given below trace back to one sample, sequenced in a study of OX40 agonist ivuxolimab in advanced cancers. Method: immunoSEQ multiplex PCR; TCRdb's copy keeps in-frame clones and lacks some. The table has under 70,000 clones, approximately 92% seen once. The source material was CD4+ or CD8+ T cells sorted from blood, sampled in a trial of the OX40 agonist ivuxolimab. All receptors come from an adult with an advanced solid tumor such as melanoma, head and neck, liver or kidney cancer.

The V gene is TRBV5-1, the J gene TRBJ1-3, with TRBD1 identical over 7 bases. This CDR3 spans 16 amino acids. J lost 0 bases, V lost 4 bases, and 7 bases had no gene match. Germline V CDR1 and CDR2: SGHRS, YFSETQ. The CDR3 DNA reads as TGCGCCAGCAGCCAAGGGGGCGCCGTCTCTGGAAACACCATATATTTT. Protein: CASSQGGAVSGNTIYF.

This clone occurred a few times. The rearrangement links TRBV6-5 to TRBJ2-7, with no clear D. V dropped 5 bases and J dropped 2 bases, with 13 bases sitting between them. CDR3 length equals 14 residues. Germline-derived CDR1 and CDR2 are MNHEY and SVGAGI. CDR3: CASSVLLGPYEQYF. The CDR3 DNA follows: TGTGCCAGCAGTGTCCTCCTTGGGCCCTACGAGCAGTACTTC.

The chain couples TRBV29-1 to TRBJ1-4, with 8 bases identical to TRBD1. The CDR3 consists of 15 residues. Germline lookup yields CDR1 SQVTM and CDR2 ANQGSEA. After removal of 4 bases from V and 1 base from J, the junction contained 5 bases not matched to a gene. In DNA form, the CDR3 reads TGCAGCGTTGGCGGGACAGGAGAAACTAATGAAAAACTGTTTTTT. Amino acid sequence: CSVGGTGETNEKLFF.

The chain couples TRBV6-6 to TRBJ1-2, with 10 bases matching TRBD1. The length of the CDR3 is 15 residues. V lost 0 bases to trimming and J lost 5 bases; unmatched junction nucleotides: 3. Per germline, CDR1 MNHNY and CDR2 SVGAGI (reference sequence). The CDR3 reads CASSYSRDRGYGYTF. CDR3 in DNA: TGTGCCAGCAGTTACTCAAGGGACAGGGGTTATGGCTACACCTTC.

This chain joins TRBV5-1 and TRBJ1-4, with TRBD1 as a possible D gene (5 bases). Between the trimmed V and J ends, which lost 1 base and 6 bases, there was a span of 13 bases. Germline CDR1 reads SGHRS; CDR2 reads YFSETQ. This CDR3 has 15 residues. CDR3 coding DNA: TGCGCCAGCAGCTTGCGGGTTGGGGGGGATGAAAAACTGTTTTTT. Encoded protein: CASSLRVGGDEKLFF.

This chain links TRBV7-3 with TRBJ1-1; 9 positions match TRBD1. V lost 2 bases and J lost 11; bases outside the gene matches: 9. Germline CDR1 and CDR2: SGHTA and FQGTGA. This CDR3 is built from 14 residues. CDR3 bases: TGTGCCAGCAGCTTAGAACCCGGGACAGGGCGGGCTTTCTTT. Protein: CASSLEPGTGRAFF.

This chain joins TRBV6-1 and TRBJ1-5, with D maybe TRBD1 (5 bases). The CDR3 runs to 17 residues. The ends were cut back, 4 bases at V and 3 bases at J, with 19 bases in the middle. Germline V CDR1 and CDR2: MNHNS, SASEGT. The CDR3 bases are TGTGCCAGCAGTGCCCCTAGTTCCGGGGGGTCCAATCAGCCCCAGCATTTT. Residues: CASSAPSSGGSNQPQHF.

The chain couples TRBV5-1 to TRBJ2-1; D might be TRBD2 (6 bases). The CDR3 spans 14 residues. Trimming left V 7 bases short and J 5 bases short, with 16 bases between. Looked up from germline, CDR1 is SGHRS and CDR2 is YFSETQ. CDR3 in DNA: TGCGCCAGCGGTAGGATGTCGGGAGACAATGAGCAGTTCTTC. Protein: CASGRMSGDNEQFF.

This chain uses TRBV2 with TRBJ2-5, with D perhaps TRBD2 (6 bases). V was clipped by 0 bases and J by 5 bases, with 13 bases between them. This CDR3 is 15 amino acids long. Per germline, CDR1 SNHLY and CDR2 FYNNEI. CDR3 coding DNA: TGTGCCAGCAGTGAAGCGCGGGGAAACGGGGAGACCCAGTACTTC. Its translation is CASSEARGNGETQYF.

The chain is built from TRBV29-1 and TRBJ2-1; D remains unclear. This CDR3 spans 13 amino acids. The germline V gene encodes CDR1 SQVTM and CDR2 ANQGSEA. Trimming took off 4 bases at V and 5 bases at J, with 12 bases between the two ends. The CDR3 sequence is CSVASVIHNEQFF. The CDR3 bases are TGCAGCGTTGCATCGGTAATCCACAATGAGCAGTTCTTC.

The sample holds one count of this clone. In nucleotides, the CDR3 is TGTGCCAGCAGCTTGAGCAACTTAGGCACAGATACGCAGTATTTT. It encodes CASSLSNLGTDTQYF. The gene calls are TRBV11-2 and TRBJ2-3; D call uncertain. Germline V CDR1 and CDR2: SGHAT, FQNNGV. V was shortened by 3 bases and J by 1 base, with 11 bases between the two germline ends. There are 15 residues in the CDR3.

The rearrangement links TRBV5-4 to TRBJ2-5, with 9 bases that match TRBD1. In germline, CDR1 is SGHNT, CDR2 YYREEE (reference sequence). The J segment lost 5 bases and the V segment lost 2 bases, leaving 4 bases of the junction unmatched. The CDR3 consists of 14 residues. The CDR3, as DNA: TGTGCCAGCAGCTTAACAGGGGGCCAGGAGACCCAGTACTTC. Its translation is CASSLTGGQETQYF.

J is TRBJ1-3 and V is TRBV30; D remains ambiguous. This CDR3 contains 14 residues. Deletions cut 8 bases from V and 4 bases from J, with 18 bases between. CDR1 and CDR2 from the germline V gene are GTSNPN and SVGIG (reference sequence). The CDR3 DNA sequence: TGTGCCCAAGGGCCAACAGCTAACGGAAACACCATATATTTT. Translating it yields CAQGPTANGNTIYF.

The count of this clone is one. The chain carries TRBV29-1 and TRBJ2-7, with D unclear. V was clipped by 4 bases and J by 5 bases, with 18 bases between them. Germline CDR1 reads SQVTM; CDR2 reads ANQGSEA. The CDR3 is 14 residues long. The CDR3 DNA reads TGCAGCGTTGTGTATGGCCTAAGCGCAAACGAGCAGTACTTC. This codes for CSVVYGLSANEQYF.

The CDR3 loop is CASRQTSGGETQYF. The CDR3, as DNA: TGTGCCAGCAGACAGACTAGCGGGGGGGAGACCCAGTACTTC. The rearrangement joins TRBV2 to TRBJ2-5, with TRBD2 matching 13 bases. Germline values: CDR1 SNHLY, CDR2 FYNNEI. J was trimmed by 5 bases and V by 6 bases; bases with no gene match: 3. The CDR3 has 14 amino acids.